The T cell receptor beta chain under discussion was sequenced for a study of blood T cell repertoires in COVID-19. Some clones are missing from TCRdb's copy, which holds only in-frame ones; the method was immunoSEQ multiplex PCR. The sample consists of approximately 170,000 clones, under 80% of them appearing once. The CDR3 runs to 15 residues. Losses at the gene ends were 3 bases for V and 2 bases for J; bases not matched to a gene: 5. Germline values: CDR1 SGHRS, CDR2 YFSETQ. The genes are TRBV5-1 and TRBJ2-3; 8 nucleotides line up with TRBD2. Sequenced: peripheral blood. This sequence originates from a woman aged 50 to 65 with acute or convalescent COVID-19. Here the CDR3 reads CASSSSGLVTDTQYF. DNA for the CDR3: TGCGCCAGCAGCTCATCGGGACTAGTCACAGATACGCAGTATTTT.